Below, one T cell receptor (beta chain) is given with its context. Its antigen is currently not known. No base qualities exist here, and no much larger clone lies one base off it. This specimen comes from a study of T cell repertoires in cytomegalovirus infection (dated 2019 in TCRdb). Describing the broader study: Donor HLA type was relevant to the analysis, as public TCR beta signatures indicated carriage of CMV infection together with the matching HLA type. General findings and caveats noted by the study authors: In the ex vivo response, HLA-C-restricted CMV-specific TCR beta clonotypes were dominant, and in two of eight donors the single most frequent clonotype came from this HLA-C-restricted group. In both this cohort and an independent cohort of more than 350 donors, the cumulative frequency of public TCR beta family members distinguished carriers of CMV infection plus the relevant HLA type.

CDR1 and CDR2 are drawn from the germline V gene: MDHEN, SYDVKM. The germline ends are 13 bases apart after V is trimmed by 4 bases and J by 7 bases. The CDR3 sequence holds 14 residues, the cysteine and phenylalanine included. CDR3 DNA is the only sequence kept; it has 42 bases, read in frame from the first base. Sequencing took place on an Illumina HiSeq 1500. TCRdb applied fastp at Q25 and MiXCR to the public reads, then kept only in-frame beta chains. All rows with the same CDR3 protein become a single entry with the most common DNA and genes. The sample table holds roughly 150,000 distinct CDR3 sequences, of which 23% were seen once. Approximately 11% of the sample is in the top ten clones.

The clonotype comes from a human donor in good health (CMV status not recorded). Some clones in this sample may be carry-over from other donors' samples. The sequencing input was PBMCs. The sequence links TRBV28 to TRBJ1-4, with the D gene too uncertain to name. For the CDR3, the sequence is CASSSPVPGEKLFF. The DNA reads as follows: TGTGCCAGCAGTTCGCCGGTCCCTGGTGAAAAACTGTTTTTT.